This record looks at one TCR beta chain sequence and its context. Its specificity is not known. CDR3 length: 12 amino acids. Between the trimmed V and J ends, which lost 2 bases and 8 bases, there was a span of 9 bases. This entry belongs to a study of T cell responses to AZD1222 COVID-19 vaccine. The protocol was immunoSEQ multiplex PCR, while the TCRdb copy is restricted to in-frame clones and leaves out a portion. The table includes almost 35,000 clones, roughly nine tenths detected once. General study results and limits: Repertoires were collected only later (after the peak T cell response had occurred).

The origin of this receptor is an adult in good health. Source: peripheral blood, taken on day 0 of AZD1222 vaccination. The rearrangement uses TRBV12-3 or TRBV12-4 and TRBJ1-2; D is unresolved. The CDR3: CASSLYMEGYTF. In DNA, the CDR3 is TGTGCCAGCAGTTTATATATGGAAGGCTACACCTTC.